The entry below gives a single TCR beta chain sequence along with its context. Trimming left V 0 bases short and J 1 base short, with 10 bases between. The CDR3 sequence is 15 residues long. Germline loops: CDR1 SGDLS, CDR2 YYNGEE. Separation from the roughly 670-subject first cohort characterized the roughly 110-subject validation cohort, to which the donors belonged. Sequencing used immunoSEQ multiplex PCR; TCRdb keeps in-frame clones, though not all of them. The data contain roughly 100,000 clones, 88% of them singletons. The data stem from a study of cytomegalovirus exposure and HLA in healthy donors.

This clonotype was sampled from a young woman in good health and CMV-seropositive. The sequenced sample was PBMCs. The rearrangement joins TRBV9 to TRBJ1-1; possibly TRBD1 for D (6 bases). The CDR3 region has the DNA TGTGCCAGCAGCGTAGCGGGACACCAGAACACTGAAGCTTTCTTT. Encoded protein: CASSVAGHQNTEAFF.